This TCR beta chain was captured in a study of identical twins. One entry per CDR3 protein results from TCRdb running MiXCR on the 5' RACE reads. This sample has approximately 690,000 distinct CDR3 sequences, with roughly 6% found just once. Germline CDR1 and CDR2: SQVTM and ANQGSEA. V dropped 7 bases and J dropped 5; count of bases not matched to a gene: 16. This CDR3 is 16 amino acids long. This clonotype was found many times. This TCR came from a man younger than 35 in good health. Sequencing was done on a sample of naive T cells sorted from blood. This chain connects TRBV29-1 to TRBJ1-4, with 7 bases matching TRBD1. The CDR3, as DNA: TGCAGCGCTCTCGGAGGGACAGAGGGGGGGAATGAAAAACTGTTTTTT. Amino acid sequence: CSALGGTEGGNEKLFF. Drawing the rest from reference TRBV29-1 and TRBJ1-4, the complete variable domain is SAVISQKPSRDICQRGTSLTIQCQVDSQVTMMFWYRQQPGQSLTLIATANQGSEATYESGFVIDKFPISRPNLTFSTLTVSNMSPEDSSIYLCSALGGTEGGNEKLFFGSGTQLSVL.